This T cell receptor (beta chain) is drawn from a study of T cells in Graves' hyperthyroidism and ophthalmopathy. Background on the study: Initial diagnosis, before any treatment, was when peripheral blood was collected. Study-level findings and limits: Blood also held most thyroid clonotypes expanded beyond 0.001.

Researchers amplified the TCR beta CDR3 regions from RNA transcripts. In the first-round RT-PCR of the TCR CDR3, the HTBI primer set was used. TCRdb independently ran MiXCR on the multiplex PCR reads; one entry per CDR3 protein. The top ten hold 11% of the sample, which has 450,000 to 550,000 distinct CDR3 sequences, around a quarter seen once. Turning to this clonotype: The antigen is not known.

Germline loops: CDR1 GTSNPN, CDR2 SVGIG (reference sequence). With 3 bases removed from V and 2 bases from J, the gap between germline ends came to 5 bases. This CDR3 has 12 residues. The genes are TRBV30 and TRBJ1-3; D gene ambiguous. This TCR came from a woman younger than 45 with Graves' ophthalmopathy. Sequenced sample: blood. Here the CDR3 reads CAWSPPGNTIYF. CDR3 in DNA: TGTGCCTGGAGCCCCCCTGGAAACACCATATATTTT. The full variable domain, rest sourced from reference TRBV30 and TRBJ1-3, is SQTIHQWPATLVQPVGSPLSLECTVEGTSNPNLYWYRQAAGRGLQLLFYSVGIGQISSEVPQNLSASRPQDRQFILSSKKLLLSDSGFYLCAWSPPGNTIYFGEGSWLTVV.